The 30 T cell receptor beta chains listed next were all sequenced from one sample in a study of beta chain features in type 1 diabetes. The authors reverse transcribed all of the isolated RNA, so sequencing captured expressed TCRB transcripts. Sequencing was performed with immunoSEQ multiplex PCR; in TCRdb, only in-frame clones are kept and a portion is missing. The sample shows 130,000 to 150,000 clones, less than 8.5% of them seen only once. The source material was central memory CD4+ T cells from blood. These receptors all stem from a woman aged 25 to 45 in good health.

The chain joins TRBV5-1 to TRBJ1-1, with a possible D match to TRBD1 (6 bases). This CDR3 region has 12 residues. Per germline, CDR1 SGHRS and CDR2 YFSETQ. The V and J ends lost 4 bases and 5 bases respectively, with 9 bases between them. The CDR3 is CASSPDRTEAFF. The DNA for the CDR3 is TGCGCCAGCAGCCCCGACAGGACTGAAGCTTTCTTT.

V and J are TRBV7-9 and TRBJ2-3; 7 bases align to TRBD2. The CDR3 is 14 amino acids. From germline, CDR1 is SEHNR and CDR2 FQNEAQ (reference sequence). V lost 1 base and J lost 6; bases outside the gene matches: 4. The CDR3 region has the DNA TGTGCCAGCAGCTTAGAGGTACTAGCGGATACGCAGTATTTT. Translated: CASSLEVLADTQYF.

A remark on this clone: A much larger clonotype is one base distant, so this may be a read error. This rearrangement joins TRBV7-2 to TRBJ2-7, with TRBD1 as a possible D gene (6 bases). Per the germline V gene, CDR1 is SGHTA and CDR2 is FQGNSA. Deletions cut 5 bases from V and 2 bases from J, with 10 bases between. This CDR3 region has 13 residues. DNA of the CDR3: TGTGCCAGCAGCCCCCGGACAGCCTACGAGCAGTACTTC. Residues: CASSPRTAYEQYF.

This clone has more than one count but fewer than ten. The chain carries TRBV21-1 and TRBJ2-1; the DNA was not used to check the table's D call, TRBD1. TRBV21-1 is listed as a pseudogene. The CDR3 has 15 amino acids. The CDR3 DNA sequence: TGTGCCAGCAGCAAAGCCTGCCAGGGTCGGAATGAGCAGTTCTTC. This translates into CASSKACQGRNEQFF.

In its sample, this clone was seen many times. The rearrangement uses TRBV4-3 and TRBJ2-5; 7 bases map to TRBD1. This CDR3 spans 16 amino acids. In germline, CDR1 is LGHNA, CDR2 YSLEER. The junction had 9 bases not matched to a gene; V was cut back by 0 bases and J by 5 bases. Here the CDR3 reads CASSQDRRQGVETQYF. The DNA for the CDR3 is TGCGCCAGCAGCCAAGATCGGCGACAGGGTGTCGAGACCCAGTACTTC.

This clone was counted a few times. The chain joins TRBV29-1 to TRBJ2-3, with 13 bases matching TRBD2. Germline V gene lookup returns CDR1 SQVTM and CDR2 ANQGSEA. The CDR3 totals 16 residues. The V segment lost 7 bases and the J segment 1 base; nucleotides outside the gene matches: 8. CDR3 bases: TGCAGCGGCGGGACTAGCGGGATAGGGGGCACAGATACGCAGTATTTT. As protein: CSGGTSGIGGTDTQYF.

J is TRBJ1-2 and V is TRBV4-1, with D hard to call. With 1 base removed from V and 2 bases from J, the gap between germline ends came to 14 bases. Germline CDR1 reads MGHRA; CDR2 reads YSYEKL. The CDR3 covers 16 residues. Written as DNA, the CDR3 is TGCGCCAGCAGCCAAGTGGTCCGGAGGGAGAACTATGGCTACACCTTC. This gives the protein CASSQVVRRENYGYTF.

The gene calls are TRBV7-2 and TRBJ2-3; TRBD2 aligns across 13 bases. This CDR3 spans 16 amino acids. Unmatched junction bases numbered 9, after V lost 4 bases and J lost 8 bases. Germline CDR1 is SGHTA and CDR2 is FQGNSA. The CDR3 reads CASSSWTSGSKSTQYF. The CDR3 DNA follows: TGTGCCAGCAGCTCATGGACTAGCGGGAGTAAGTCTACGCAGTATTTT.

V is TRBV28 and J is TRBJ2-5; D perhaps matches TRBD1 (6 bases). The germline V gene encodes CDR1 MDHEN and CDR2 SYDVKM. The CDR3 is 16 residues long. Trimming removed 4 bases from V and 5 bases from J, with 20 bases in between. The CDR3 DNA sequence: TGTGCCAGCAGTTCCGGAAGAAATACAGGGTTGGAGACCCAGTACTTC. This translates into CASSSGRNTGLETQYF.

This clone was seen a handful of times. The chain has TRBV7-6 and TRBJ2-7; 10 nucleotides align to TRBD1. The V segment lost 5 bases and the J segment 0 bases; nucleotides outside the gene matches: 7. Per the germline V gene, CDR1 is SGHVS and CDR2 is FNYEAQ. The CDR3 has 16 residues. CDR3 nucleotide sequence: TGTGCCAGCAGCGCGGGACAGGGGACATTCTCCTACGAGCAGTACTTC. Its translation: CASSAGQGTFSYEQYF.

The J gene is TRBJ2-3, the V gene TRBV28, with D tentatively TRBD1 (5 bases). Trimming pared 11 bases from V and 3 bases from J, leaving 15 bases between. Germline CDR1 is MDHEN and CDR2 is SYDVKM. The CDR3 spans 13 residues. In DNA, the CDR3 is TGTGCCGGCTCTTCGACAGAGACAGATACGCAGTATTTT. Protein sequence: CAGSSTETDTQYF.

J is TRBJ2-2 and V is TRBV19; D gene ambiguous. Per the germline V gene, CDR1 is LNHDA and CDR2 is SQIVND (reference sequence). The CDR3 runs to 14 residues. Trimming pared 3 bases from V and 2 bases from J, leaving 7 bases between. This CDR3 is CASSMTINTGELFF. As DNA, the CDR3 is TGTGCCAGTAGTATGACAATTAACACCGGGGAGCTGTTTTTT.

This clone occurred a few times. This chain uses TRBV9 with TRBJ2-2; 8 bases map to TRBD2. CDR1 SGDLS and CDR2 YYNGEE come from the germline V gene. CDR3 size: 15 residues. The ends lost 0 bases at V and 7 bases at J; junction bases unmatched: 5. This CDR3 is CASSVELAANGELFF. CDR3 bases: TGTGCCAGCAGCGTAGAACTAGCGGCGAACGGGGAGCTGTTTTTT.

In its sample, this clone was seen many times. This chain's CDR3 is CASSLEESGANVLTF. CDR3 bases: TGCGCCAGCAGCCTAGAGGAGTCTGGGGCCAACGTCCTGACTTTC. The chain has TRBV5-1 and TRBJ2-6; no firm D call. Germline values: CDR1 SGHRS, CDR2 YFSETQ. This CDR3 has 15 amino acids. The ends were cut back, 4 bases at V and 1 base at J, with 9 bases in the middle.

This chain joins TRBV4-1 and TRBJ1-5, with 11 bases identical to TRBD1. The CDR3 sequence is 20 residues long. J was trimmed by 2 bases and V by 4 bases; bases with no gene match: 16. In germline, CDR1 is MGHRA, CDR2 YSYEKL. CDR3 nucleotide sequence: TGCGCCAGCAGCCTGAGGACAGGGGGCCTCGATGGGATTGGCAATCAGCCCCAGCATTTT. It specifies CASSLRTGGLDGIGNQPQHF.

This clone has a handful of counts. The gene calls are TRBV20-1 and TRBJ1-1; D uncertain. Per germline, CDR1 DFQATT and CDR2 SNEGSKA (reference sequence). The CDR3 spans 11 residues. Trimming removed 1 base at V and 7 bases at J, with 7 bases between. The CDR3 region has the DNA TGCAGTGCTAGAGGATCGGGTGAAGCTTTCTTT. Residues: CSARGSGEAFF.

As to this clone: One junction end disagrees with the germline gene, perhaps due to a read error. The genes are TRBV7-7 and TRBJ1-1; D is unresolved. Germline-derived CDR1 and CDR2 are SSHAT and FNYEAQ (reference sequence). This CDR3 is built from 13 residues. In DNA, the CDR3 is TGTGCTAGCAGCTTAACGGGGAACACTGAAGCTTTCTTT. Protein: CASSLTGNTEAFF. The variable domain in full, completed from reference TRBV7-7 and TRBJ1-1, reads GAGVSQSPRYKVTKRGQDVTLRCDPISSHATLYWYQQALGQGPEFLTYFNYEAQPDKSGLPSDRFSAERPEGSISTLTIQRTEQRDSAMYRCASSLTGNTEAFFGQGTRLTVV.

This clone was seen a few times. The chain combines TRBV6-6 with TRBJ1-1; 12 bases align to TRBD1. Germline V gene sequence: CDR1 MNHNY, CDR2 SVGAGI (reference sequence). This CDR3 has 16 amino acids. V lost 0 bases to trimming and J lost 7 bases; unmatched junction nucleotides: 6. CDR3 protein: CASSYSGQGAVIEAFF. Here the CDR3 DNA reads TGTGCCAGCAGTTACTCGGGACAGGGGGCAGTCATTGAAGCTTTCTTT.

The chain is built from TRBV18 and TRBJ1-1; D uncertain. The CDR3 extends over 13 amino acids. V lost 3 bases, J lost 8 bases, and 13 bases lay in between. Germline-derived CDR1 and CDR2 are KGHSH and LQKENI. For the CDR3, the DNA is TGTGCCAGCTCACCCAACCGGGAGGAAGAAGCTTTCTTT. Protein: CASSPNREEEAFF.

The chain links TRBV6-6 to TRBJ1-3; a possible D gene is TRBD1 (6 bases). The CDR3 is 14 amino acids. Trimming shortened V by 6 bases and J by 7 bases, and 16 bases separated the two germline ends. Germline CDR1 MNHNY, CDR2 SVGAGI (reference sequence). The DNA for the CDR3 is TGTGCCAGCAGCCGTTCCGGGACATGGAACACCATATATTTT. It codes for CASSRSGTWNTIYF.

The chain couples TRBV28 to TRBJ1-2, with 8 bases that match TRBD1. The junction had 8 bases not matched to a gene; V was cut back by 1 base and J by 4 bases. CDR3 length: 16 amino acids. Germline CDR1 reads MDHEN; CDR2 reads SYDVKM. For the CDR3, the DNA is TGTGCCAGCAGTTTATTCCTTTCAACAGGGGGCTATGGCTACACCTTC. This translates into CASSLFLSTGGYGYTF.

This chain joins TRBV4-1 and TRBJ1-1; possible D gene TRBD1, 6 bases. The CDR3 is made up of 15 amino acids. V gave up 1 base and J gave up 3 bases, with 12 bases separating them. In germline, CDR1 is MGHRA, CDR2 YSYEKL. CDR3: CASSQAFEGDTEAFF. Written as DNA, the CDR3 is TGCGCCAGCAGCCAAGCTTTCGAGGGGGACACTGAAGCTTTCTTT.

The chain is built from TRBV5-4 and TRBJ1-1; no reliable D call. The CDR3 contains 13 residues. Germline V gene data show CDR1 as SGHNT and CDR2 as YYREEE (reference sequence). V was shortened by 3 bases and J by 11 bases, with 17 bases between the two germline ends. Here the CDR3 reads CASSSSRGFSAFF. The CDR3 DNA is TGTGCCAGCAGCTCAAGCCGTGGTTTCTCGGCTTTCTTT.

This clone was seen repeatedly, ten times or more. V and J are TRBV5-1 and TRBJ2-1, with D perhaps TRBD2 (5 bases). V lost 1 base to trimming and J lost 0 bases, with 8 bases between them. The CDR3 totals 15 residues. Germline-derived CDR1 and CDR2 are SGHRS and YFSETQ. As DNA, the CDR3 is TGCGCCAGCAGCTTGACGGGAAGCTCCTACAATGAGCAGTTCTTC. Protein: CASSLTGSSYNEQFF.

This clone has just a few counts. The chain employs TRBV6-1 and TRBJ2-7; weak D call: TRBD2 (5 bases). This CDR3 contains 12 residues. Per the germline V gene, CDR1 is MNHNS and CDR2 is SASEGT. V was pared by 7 bases and J by 13 bases, with 20 bases between. In DNA form, the CDR3 reads TGTGCCAGCACTCCGGGGAGCTCGTCGCAATACTTC. This codes for CASTPGSSSQYF.

This clone showed up just a few times. The chain joins TRBV9 to TRBJ2-1, with TRBD2 matching 7 bases. CDR3 length equals 15 residues. The V gene's germline CDR1 is SGDLS and CDR2 YYNGEE. Trimming removed 1 base from V and 7 bases from J; junction bases left unmatched: 8. The CDR3 coding sequence is TGTGCCAGCAGCGTAAGAGGGGAGGGTCGTAATGAGCAGTTCTTC. It specifies CASSVRGEGRNEQFF. The variable domain in full, completed from reference TRBV9 and TRBJ2-1, reads DSGVTQTPKHLITATGQRVTLRCSPRSGDLSVYWYQQSLDQGLQFLIQYYNGEERAKGNILERFSAQQFPDLHSELNLSSLELGDSALYFCASSVRGEGRNEQFFGPGTRLTVL.

This chain links TRBV9 with TRBJ2-7, with 8 bases matching TRBD2. V dropped 2 bases and J dropped 3; count of bases not matched to a gene: 7. The germline CDR1 and CDR2 sequences are SGDLS and YYNGEE. This CDR3 contains 15 residues. As DNA, the CDR3 is TGTGCCAGCAGCGTCCTAGCGGGTTCAGTCTACGAGCAGTACTTC. Its translation: CASSVLAGSVYEQYF.

This clone showed up just a few times. The gene calls are TRBV7-2 and TRBJ2-3; 9 nucleotides match TRBD2. The length of the CDR3 is 15 residues. The junction had 3 bases not matched to a gene; V was cut back by 3 bases and J by 2 bases. From germline, CDR1 is SGHTA and CDR2 FQGNSA. The CDR3 region has the DNA TGTGCCAGCAGCTTCTTAGCGGGAGTCACAGATACGCAGTATTTT. Translated: CASSFLAGVTDTQYF.

The table lists this clone with a few counts. The chain uses TRBV19 and TRBJ1-2; a weak D match, TRBD1 (5 bases). Germline V gene data show CDR1 as LNHDA and CDR2 as SQIVND (reference sequence). The CDR3 loop spans 14 amino acids. V was pared by 3 bases and J by 3 bases, with 11 bases between. CDR3 bases: TGTGCCAGTAGTATGCCCAGGGCGTACTATGGCTACACCTTC. It is translated as CASSMPRAYYGYTF.

This clone was counted a few times. V and J are TRBV28 and TRBJ1-5; D is perhaps TRBD1 (6 bases). Germline V gene lookup returns CDR1 MDHEN and CDR2 SYDVKM. The ends were cut back, 2 bases at V and 7 bases at J, with 12 bases in the middle. The CDR3 is made up of 14 amino acids. This chain's CDR3 is CASSLGRGSQPQHF. The CDR3 DNA sequence: TGTGCCAGCAGTTTAGGCAGGGGAAGCCAGCCCCAGCATTTT.